These 27 T cell receptor beta chains came from one sample sequenced in a study of cytomegalovirus exposure and HLA in healthy donors. Clones were sequenced by immunoSEQ multiplex PCR, and TCRdb holds only the in-frame ones, with some missing. The sample holds 100,000 to 150,000 clones; around nine tenths are singletons and the top ten take around 4.5%. Specimen: PBMCs. The receptors come from a man between 18 and 29 years old in good health and CMV-seropositive.

The chain couples TRBV18 to TRBJ2-7, with TRBD1 as a possible D gene (6 bases). Trimming cost V 6 bases and J 1 base, with 13 bases left between them. The length of the CDR3 is 14 residues. The V gene's germline CDR1 is KGHSH and CDR2 LQKENI. CDR3 residues: CASSPGQTSYEQYF. CDR3 bases: TGTGCCAGCTCTCCGGGACAAACTTCCTACGAGCAGTACTTC. Supplemented by reference TRBV18 and TRBJ2-7, the full variable domain reads NAGVMQNPRHLVRRRGQEARLRCSPMKGHSHVYWYRQLPEEGLKFMVYLQKENIIDESGMPKERFSAEFPKEGPSILRIQQVVRGDSAAYFCASSPGQTSYEQYFGPGTRLTVT.

The CDR3 DNA is TGTGCCAGCAGCCGAAACCCCACACAGGGATACTCCTACAATGAGCAGTTCTTC. This translates into CASSRNPTQGYSYNEQFF. The genes are TRBV7-2 and TRBJ2-1, with D possibly matching TRBD1 (6 bases). Germline lookup yields CDR1 SGHTA and CDR2 FQGNSA. V dropped 5 bases and J dropped 0 bases, with 20 bases sitting between them. The CDR3 runs 18 residues.

This chain links TRBV29-1 with TRBJ2-1; possible D gene TRBD2, 5 bases. V was pared by 6 bases and J by 5 bases, with 14 bases between. The CDR3 spans 13 residues. Germline V gene lookup returns CDR1 SQVTM and CDR2 ANQGSEA. The CDR3 coding sequence is TGCAGCGTGTCCGGGGAAATGAACAATGAGCAGTTCTTC. It codes for CSVSGEMNNEQFF.

The chain employs TRBV28 and TRBJ1-6; TRBD1 matches 12 bases. The V segment lost 8 bases and the J segment 4 bases; nucleotides outside the gene matches: 6. From germline, CDR1 is MDHEN and CDR2 SYDVKM. The CDR3 is 16 amino acids. The CDR3 coding sequence is TGTGCCAGCTGGGACAGGGGGCGAGGGTATAATTCACCCCTCCACTTT. Its protein is CASWDRGRGYNSPLHF. The full variable domain, its missing parts supplied by reference TRBV28 and TRBJ1-6, is DVKVTQSSRYLVKRTGEKVFLECVQDMDHENMFWYRQDPGLGLRLIYFSYDVKMKEKGDIPEGYSVSREKKERFSLILESASTNQTSMYLCASWDRGRGYNSPLHFGNGTRLTVT.

The chain couples TRBV6-5 to TRBJ2-7, with 7 bases lining up with TRBD1. The CDR3 contains 15 residues. Germline V gene lookup returns CDR1 MNHEY and CDR2 SVGAGI. J gave up 1 base and V 7 bases, and 10 bases lay outside the gene matches. The CDR3: CASTSSPQGSYEQYF. The DNA for the CDR3 is TGTGCCAGCACCAGTTCCCCACAGGGGTCCTACGAGCAGTACTTC.

The rearrangement uses TRBV10-3 and TRBJ2-1, with 8 bases that match TRBD2. The CDR3 is 15 amino acids. The V gene's germline CDR1 is ENHRY and CDR2 SYGVKD. Trimming removed 6 bases from V and 3 bases from J; junction bases left unmatched: 7. The CDR3 DNA reads as TGTGCCATCAGGGCCGGGGGGGCCGTCTACAATGAGCAGTTCTTC. This gives the protein CAIRAGGAVYNEQFF.

The genes are TRBV14 and TRBJ1-4; D remains ambiguous. The CDR3 length is 15 residues. Germline V gene lookup returns CDR1 SGHDN and CDR2 FVKESK. Trimming removed 5 bases at V and 5 bases at J, with 15 bases between. The chain's CDR3 is CASSYRRGSNEKLFF. CDR3 nucleotide sequence: TGTGCCAGCAGCTATCGACGCGGCTCAAATGAAAAACTGTTTTTT.

This rearrangement joins TRBV11-2 to TRBJ1-6; 9 bases are a match to TRBD1. The V and J ends lost 4 bases and 10 bases, in that order; junction bases with no gene match: 5. The CDR3 totals 14 residues. The germline CDR1 and CDR2 sequences are SGHAT and FQNNGV. CDR3 nucleotide sequence: TGTGCCAGCAGCTACGGGACAGGGCTCTCACCCCTCCACTTT. This encodes CASSYGTGLSPLHF.

The genes are TRBV5-4 and TRBJ1-6; 7 bases line up with TRBD1. Losses at the gene ends were 4 bases for V and 8 bases for J; bases not matched to a gene: 9. The germline gives CDR1 SGHNT, CDR2 YYREEE (reference sequence). This CDR3 is 15 amino acids long. This chain's CDR3 is CASSETGAGDSPLHF. The CDR3 bases are TGTGCCAGCAGCGAAACAGGGGCTGGAGATTCACCCCTCCACTTT.

The V call is TRBV2, the J call TRBJ2-5; tentative D call: TRBD2 (6 bases). The CDR3 is 14 residues long. The ends were cut back, 6 bases at V and 7 bases at J, with 18 bases in the middle. Germline assignment: CDR1 SNHLY and CDR2 FYNNEI. DNA of the CDR3: TGTGCCAGCAGCGCCCTCATGGGGGGTATGACCCAGTACTTC. As protein: CASSALMGGMTQYF. Complete variable domain (other parts from reference TRBV2 and TRBJ2-5): EPEVTQTPSHQVTQMGQEVILRCVPISNHLYFYWYRQILGQKVEFLVSFYNNEISEKSEIFDDQFSVERPDGSNFTLKIRSTKLEDSAMYFCASSALMGGMTQYFGPGTRLLVL.

This clone is a singleton in its sample. The chain carries TRBV18 and TRBJ2-7; a weak D match, TRBD2 (6 bases). Trimming took 3 bases from V and 3 from J, leaving 12 bases between them. CDR1 and CDR2 from the germline V gene are KGHSH and LQKENI. The CDR3 covers 14 residues. DNA of the CDR3: TGTGCCAGCTCACCCCAGGAGGGAATCTACGAGCAGTACTTC. It is translated as CASSPQEGIYEQYF.

The table lists this clone with a few counts. The CDR3 DNA follows: TGTGCCATCAGTGAGTCGGGGACAGGGGGGGATCAGCCCCAGCATTTT. This translates into CAISESGTGGDQPQHF. The J gene is TRBJ1-5, the V gene TRBV10-3, with 11 positions matching TRBD1. Germline CDR1 reads ENHRY; CDR2 reads SYGVKD. The trim removed 0 bases at V and 5 bases at J, leaving 3 bases unmatched. The CDR3 extends over 16 amino acids.

The chain joins TRBV7-2 to TRBJ1-2, with D possibly matching TRBD1 (6 bases). This CDR3 is built from 13 residues. The germline CDR1 and CDR2 sequences are SGHTA and FQGNSA. Trimming pared 4 bases from V and 0 bases from J, leaving 6 bases between. DNA for the CDR3: TGTGCCAGCAGCTGGGGGCCTAACTATGGCTACACCTTC. Amino acids: CASSWGPNYGYTF.

V usage is TRBV2 and J usage is TRBJ1-1, with no clear D. CDR3 length equals 17 residues. Trimming pared 5 bases from V and 0 bases from J, leaving 19 bases between. CDR1 is SNHLY and CDR2 is FYNNEI in the germline V gene. The CDR3 sequence is CASSTDSSRRMNTEAFF. In DNA form, the CDR3 reads TGTGCCAGCAGTACTGACTCCTCGAGACGCATGAACACTGAAGCTTTCTTT.

This chain joins TRBV5-1 and TRBJ2-7; possible D gene TRBD1, 7 bases. Germline V gene sequence: CDR1 SGHRS, CDR2 YFSETQ. V shed 0 bases and J shed 5 bases, with 18 bases lying between them. The CDR3 is 16 residues long. In nucleotides, the CDR3 is TGCGCCAGCAGCTTGGCGGAGGGGGCAAAATCGGACGAGCAGTACTTC. Protein sequence: CASSLAEGAKSDEQYF.

This chain uses TRBV6-1 with TRBJ2-7, with a tentative D call TRBD1 (6 bases). This CDR3 has 15 residues. The V end lost 2 bases, the J end lost 5 bases, and 16 bases lay between the germline ends. Germline CDR1 reads MNHNS; CDR2 reads SASEGT. The CDR3 region is CASSERRTEGDEQYF. The CDR3 nucleotides read TGTGCCAGCAGTGAACGCAGGACAGAAGGGGACGAGCAGTACTTC.

The chain joins TRBV7-9 to TRBJ2-7; possible D gene TRBD1, 6 bases. CDR3 length: 13 residues. V lost 2 bases and J 5 bases, leaving 10 bases between the germline ends. From germline, CDR1 is SEHNR and CDR2 FQNEAQ (reference sequence). The DNA of the CDR3 is TGTGCCAGCAGCTTACAGGGGCCGGACGAGCAGTACTTC. Translation: CASSLQGPDEQYF. Based on the CDR3 plus reference TRBV7-9 and TRBJ2-7, the full variable domain is DTGVSQNPRHKITKRGQNVTFRCDPISEHNRLYWYRQTLGQGPEFLTYFQNEAQLEKSRLLSDRFSAERPKGSFSTLEIQRTEQGDSAMYLCASSLQGPDEQYFGPGTRLTVT.

This clone was counted once. This chain links TRBV29-1 with TRBJ2-3, with D possibly being TRBD1 (6 bases). The CDR3 sequence is 12 residues long. The V and J ends lost 4 bases and 4 bases respectively, with 9 bases between them. CDR1 is SQVTM and CDR2 is ANQGSEA in the germline V gene. The DNA of the CDR3 is TGCAGCGTTGGAGGGGGAGCAGATACGCAGTATTTT. It encodes CSVGGGADTQYF.

V gene TRBV5-1 combines with J gene TRBJ2-3; 11 bases map to TRBD1. This CDR3 comprises 15 residues. The germline CDR1 and CDR2 sequences are SGHRS and YFSETQ. Trimming at V came to 5 bases and at J to 5 bases, leaving 7 bases not matched to a gene. The CDR3 protein is CASRPGTGGIDTQYF. DNA of the CDR3: TGCGCCAGCAGACCCGGGACAGGGGGTATAGATACGCAGTATTTT.

The rearrangement joins TRBV15 to TRBJ1-3; D gene ambiguous. The CDR3 runs 17 residues. V was clipped by 0 bases and J by 0 bases, with 12 bases between them. The germline V gene encodes CDR1 LNHNV and CDR2 YYDKDF (reference sequence). This CDR3 reads CATSRDVGRLSGNTIYF. CDR3 bases: TGTGCCACCAGCAGAGACGTGGGCAGGCTCTCTGGAAACACCATATATTTT.

The chain combines TRBV6-1 with TRBJ1-4; 9 bases are a match to TRBD1. V lost 4 bases and J lost 8; bases outside the gene matches: 5. The length of the CDR3 is 14 residues. In germline, CDR1 is MNHNS, CDR2 SASEGT. DNA of the CDR3: TGTGCCAGCAGTGCAACAGGGGGCCAAGAAAAACTGTTTTTT. It yields the protein CASSATGGQEKLFF.

The chain carries TRBV6-1 and TRBJ2-7, with 11 bases identical to TRBD1. The CDR3 totals 13 residues. V was pared by 10 bases and J by 4 bases, with 6 bases of the junction left unmatched. CDR1 and CDR2 (germline): MNHNS, SASEGT. CDR3: CAISDRGLYEQYF. DNA for the CDR3: TGTGCCATTTCGGACAGGGGGCTATACGAGCAGTACTTC.

V usage is TRBV5-5 and J usage is TRBJ2-2, with D maybe TRBD2 (6 bases). CDR3 length: 16 residues. The ends were cut back, 4 bases at V and 5 bases at J, with 18 bases in the middle. In germline, CDR1 is SGHKS, CDR2 YYEKEE (reference sequence). CDR3: CASSPVGGSGTGELFF. For the CDR3, the DNA is TGTGCCAGCAGCCCCGTCGGGGGATCGGGGACCGGGGAGCTGTTTTTT.

Only one count was recorded for this clone. The chain recombines TRBV5-5 with TRBJ1-2; D call uncertain. V lost 0 bases and J 4 bases, leaving 10 bases between the germline ends. The length of the CDR3 is 14 residues. Looked up from germline, CDR1 is SGHKS and CDR2 is YYEKEE (reference sequence). The CDR3 DNA follows: TGTGCCAGCAGCTTGGCAGCCGGGAGCTATGGCTACACCTTC. As protein: CASSLAAGSYGYTF.

The chain employs TRBV5-6 and TRBJ2-7; 8 bases agree with TRBD2. The V gene's germline CDR1 is SGHDT and CDR2 YYEEEE. V dropped 0 bases and J dropped 6; count of bases not matched to a gene: 2. This CDR3 spans 13 amino acids. CDR3 region: CASSLATSAEQYF. Here the CDR3 DNA reads TGTGCCAGCAGCTTGGCGACTAGCGCCGAGCAGTACTTC. Drawing the rest from reference TRBV5-6 and TRBJ2-7, the complete variable domain is DAGVTQSPTHLIKTRGQQVTLRCSPKSGHDTVSWYQQALGQGPQFIFQYYEEEERQRGNFPDRFSGHQFPNYSSELNVNALLLGDSALYLCASSLATSAEQYFGPGTRLTVT.

This clone has just one count. The rearrangement links TRBV7-9 to TRBJ2-2; 8 nucleotides agree with TRBD2. Germline assignment: CDR1 SEHNR and CDR2 FQNEAQ (reference sequence). Unmatched junction bases numbered 8, after V lost 5 bases and J lost 6 bases. This CDR3 region has 15 residues. CDR3 protein: CASSRLAGKPGELFF. The CDR3 nucleotides are TGTGCCAGCAGCCGGCTAGCGGGTAAACCCGGGGAGCTGTTTTTT.

The chain recombines TRBV29-1 with TRBJ2-7, with 7 bases that match TRBD1. V trimming: 3 bases; J trimming: 0 bases; junction bases outside the gene matches: 8. This CDR3 region has 15 residues. Germline CDR1 is SQVTM and CDR2 is ANQGSEA. In DNA form, the CDR3 reads TGCAGCGTTGAGGCCAGGGCAGGGGGCTCCTACGAGCAGTACTTC. Its translation is CSVEARAGGSYEQYF.